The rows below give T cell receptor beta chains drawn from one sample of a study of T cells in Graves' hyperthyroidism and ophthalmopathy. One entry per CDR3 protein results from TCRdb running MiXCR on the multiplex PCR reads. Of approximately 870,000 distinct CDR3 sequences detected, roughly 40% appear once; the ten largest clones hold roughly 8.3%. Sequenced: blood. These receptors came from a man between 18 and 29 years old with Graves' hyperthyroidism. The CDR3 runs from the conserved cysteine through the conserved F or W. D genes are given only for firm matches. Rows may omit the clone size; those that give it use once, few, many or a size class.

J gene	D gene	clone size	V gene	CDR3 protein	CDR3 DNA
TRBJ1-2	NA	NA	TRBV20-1	CSAPRGTSGRISGYTF	TGCAGTGCCCCCCGTGGGACTAGCGGGAGAATAAGCGGCTACACCTTC
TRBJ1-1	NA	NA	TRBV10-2	CASSLVGGRNTVAFF	TGTGCCAGCAGCTTAGTCGGTGGGCGGAACACTGTAGCTTTCTTT
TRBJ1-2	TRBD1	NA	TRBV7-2	CASSSSTGAYGYTF	TGTGCCAGCAGCTCCTCGACAGGGGCCTATGGCTACACCTTC
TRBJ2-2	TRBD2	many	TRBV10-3	CAISASGDPGELFF	TGTGCCATCAGTGCCAGCGGGGACCCCGGGGAGCTGTTTTTT
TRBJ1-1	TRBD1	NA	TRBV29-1	CSSGGLTEAFF	TGCAGCTCAGGGGGCCTCACTGAAGCTTTCTTT
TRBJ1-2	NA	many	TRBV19	CASNPSGLYGYTF	TGTGCCAGTAATCCCTCAGGGCTCTACGGCTACACCTTC
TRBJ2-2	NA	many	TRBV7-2	CASSFTGAGELFF	TGTGCCAGCAGCTTTACTGGGGCCGGGGAGCTGTTTTTT
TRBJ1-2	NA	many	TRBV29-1	CSVKLDSYGYTF	TGCAGCGTTAAGCTCGACAGCTATGGCTACACCTTC
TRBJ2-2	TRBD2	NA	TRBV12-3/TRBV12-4	CATLSPLAAGGSTGELFF	TGTGCCACCCTGTCCCCTCTAGCAGCGGGGGGTTCCACCGGGGAGCTGTTTTTT
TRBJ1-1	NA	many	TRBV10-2	CASSAGLGTEAFF	TGCGCCAGCAGTGCTGGGCTAGGCACTGAAGCTTTCTTT
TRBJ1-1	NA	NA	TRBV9	CASSGGLMNTEAFF	TGTGCCAGCAGCGGGGGCCTGATGAACACTGAAGCTTTCTTT
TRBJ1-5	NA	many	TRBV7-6	CASSGVKDQPQHF	TGTGCCAGCAGCGGGGTGAAGGATCAGCCCCAGCATTTT
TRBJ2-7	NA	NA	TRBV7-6	CASSLPPTGTASSYEQYF	TGTGCCAGCAGCTTACCCCCCACCGGGACGGCGAGCTCCTACGAGCAGTACTTC
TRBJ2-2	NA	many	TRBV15	CATSTPGSSRRPGELFF	TGTGCCACCAGCACACCAGGGTCATCCCGCCGACCCGGGGAGCTGTTTTTT
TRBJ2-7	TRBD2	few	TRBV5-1	CASSNGTSGSYEQYF	TGCGCCAGCAGCAACGGGACTAGCGGCTCCTACGAGCAGTACTTC
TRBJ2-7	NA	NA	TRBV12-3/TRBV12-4	CASSEEMRGYEQYF	TGTGCCAGCAGTGAGGAGATGAGGGGATACGAGCAGTACTTC
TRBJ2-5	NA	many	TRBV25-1	CASSVSHSGPQETQYF	TGTGCCAGCAGTGTCTCACACAGCGGACCCCAAGAGACCCAGTACTTC
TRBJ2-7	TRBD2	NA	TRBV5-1	CASSPSRGIFYEQYF	TGCGCCAGCAGCCCATCGCGGGGGATTTTCTACGAGCAGTACTTC
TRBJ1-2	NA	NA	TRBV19	CASSIPPGGGAYGYTF	TGTGCCAGTAGCATCCCCCCCGGTGGGGGAGCCTATGGCTACACCTTC
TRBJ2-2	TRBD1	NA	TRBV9	CASSQEGTGRIGELFF	TGTGCCAGCAGCCAAGAGGGGACAGGGCGGATCGGGGAGCTGTTTTTT
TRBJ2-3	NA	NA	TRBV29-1	CSAYVGGPDTQYF	TGCAGCGCCTACGTGGGGGGCCCAGATACGCAGTATTTT
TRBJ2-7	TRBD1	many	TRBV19	CASSRSDRAHEQYF	TGTGCCAGTAGTCGTTCCGACAGGGCCCACGAGCAGTACTTC
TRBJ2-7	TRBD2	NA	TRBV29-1	CSVEEGTSGAYF	TGCAGCGTTGAAGAGGGGACTAGCGGGGCGTACTTC
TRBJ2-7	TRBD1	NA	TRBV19	CASSYTGTGGFYEQYF	TGTGCCAGTAGTTATACCGGGACAGGGGGCTTCTACGAGCAGTACTTC
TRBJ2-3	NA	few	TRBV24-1	CATGEDTDTQYF	TGTGCCACTGGTGAGGACACAGATACGCAGTATTTT